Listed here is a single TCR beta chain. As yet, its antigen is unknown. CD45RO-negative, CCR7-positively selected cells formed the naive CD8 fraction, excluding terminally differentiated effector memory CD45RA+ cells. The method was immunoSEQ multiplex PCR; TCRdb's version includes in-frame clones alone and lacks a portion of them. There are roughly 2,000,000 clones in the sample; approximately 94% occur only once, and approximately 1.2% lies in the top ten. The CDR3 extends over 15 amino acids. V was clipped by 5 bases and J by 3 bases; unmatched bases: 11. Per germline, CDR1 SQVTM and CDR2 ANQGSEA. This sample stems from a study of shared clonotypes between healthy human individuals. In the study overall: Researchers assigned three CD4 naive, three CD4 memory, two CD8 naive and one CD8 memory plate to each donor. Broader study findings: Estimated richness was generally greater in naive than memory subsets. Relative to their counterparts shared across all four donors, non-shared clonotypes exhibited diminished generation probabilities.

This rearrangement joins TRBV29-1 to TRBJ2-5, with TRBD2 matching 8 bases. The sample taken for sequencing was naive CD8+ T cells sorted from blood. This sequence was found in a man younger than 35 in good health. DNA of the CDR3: TGCAGCGTTAGTCTAGCGGGCGCCGGGGAAGAGACCCAGTACTTC. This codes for CSVSLAGAGEETQYF.